A single sample gave rise to the 29 T cell receptor beta chains below, sequenced in a study of cytomegalovirus exposure and HLA in healthy donors. PCR primers comprised 60 Vbeta and 13 Jbeta primers. Some clones are missing from TCRdb's copy, which holds only in-frame ones; the method was immunoSEQ multiplex PCR. The sample has 100,000 to 150,000 clones. The sample taken for sequencing was PBMCs. All receptors come from a middle-aged man in good health and CMV-seronegative.

The rearrangement uses TRBV5-1 and TRBJ1-1; 8 positions match TRBD1. The CDR3 consists of 14 residues. The J segment lost 0 bases and the V segment lost 6 bases, leaving 4 bases of the junction unmatched. CDR1 is SGHRS and CDR2 is YFSETQ in the germline V gene. CDR3 loop: CASIQGEMNTEAFF. CDR3 DNA sequence: TGCGCCAGCATACAGGGGGAAATGAACACTGAAGCTTTCTTT.

This chain joins TRBV7-9 and TRBJ2-6, with unresolved D. Germline CDR1 reads SEHNR; CDR2 reads FQNEAQ (reference sequence). V dropped 5 bases and J dropped 1 base, with 9 bases sitting between them. The CDR3 is 15 amino acids. The CDR3 loop is CASSHTYSGANVLTF. The CDR3 DNA reads as TGTGCCAGCAGCCATACTTATTCTGGGGCCAACGTCCTGACTTTC.

V and J are TRBV11-3 and TRBJ2-1; 13 bases map to TRBD2. V lost 5 bases to trimming and J lost 5 bases; unmatched junction nucleotides: 12. There are 18 residues in the CDR3. From germline, CDR1 is SGHNT and CDR2 YENEEA. For the CDR3, the DNA is TGTGCCAGCAGCCTGGACGGGACTAGCGGGACTGTTAACAATGAGCAGTTCTTC. Protein product: CASSLDGTSGTVNNEQFF. Variable domain in full (rest from reference TRBV11-3 and TRBJ2-1): EAGVVQSPRYKIIEKKQPVAFWCNPISGHNTLYWYLQNLGQGPELLIRYENEEAVDDSQLPKDRFSAERLKGVDSTLKIQPAELGDSAVYLCASSLDGTSGTVNNEQFFGPGTRLTVL.

The V call is TRBV5-4, the J call TRBJ1-3; 7 positions match TRBD1. V shed 3 bases, J shed 0 bases, and the junction held 6 bases outside the gene matches. This CDR3 region has 16 residues. Germline-derived CDR1 and CDR2 are SGHNT and YYREEE (reference sequence). The CDR3 is CASSSRTGVSGNTIYF. In nucleotides, the CDR3 is TGTGCCAGCAGCTCGAGGACAGGCGTCTCTGGAAACACCATATATTTT.

V usage is TRBV9 and J usage is TRBJ2-5; no clear D. Germline CDR1 reads SGDLS; CDR2 reads YYNGEE. The CDR3 consists of 14 residues. V gave up 0 bases and J gave up 0 bases, with 6 bases separating them. The CDR3 region is CASSVATYQETQYF. The CDR3 bases are TGTGCCAGCAGCGTAGCTACGTACCAAGAGACCCAGTACTTC.

V usage is TRBV14 and J usage is TRBJ2-2, with D maybe TRBD2 (6 bases). Germline CDR1 reads SGHDN; CDR2 reads FVKESK. CDR3 length: 18 amino acids. V shed 0 bases and J shed 8 bases, with 22 bases lying between them. CDR3 DNA: TGTGCCAGCAGCCAAGATACGTTCGGGGGTCGTCCCGGGGGGGAGCTGTTTTTT. This gives the protein CASSQDTFGGRPGGELFF.

The V call is TRBV11-3, the J call TRBJ2-7; D might be TRBD2 (5 bases). The CDR3 spans 14 residues. Germline-derived CDR1 and CDR2 are SGHNT and YENEEA. Trimming left V 2 bases short and J 6 bases short, with 14 bases between. Written as DNA, the CDR3 is TGTGCCAGCAGCTTAAGAGAGGGCTGGGGCGAGCAGTACTTC. It is translated as CASSLREGWGEQYF.

J is TRBJ1-2 and V is TRBV27; D may be TRBD1 (6 bases). Germline V gene data show CDR1 as MNHEY and CDR2 as SMNVEV (reference sequence). This CDR3 spans 14 amino acids. Trimming took off 7 bases at V and 2 bases at J, with 14 bases between the two ends. The CDR3 spells CASTPGGANYGYTF. The CDR3 DNA sequence: TGTGCCAGCACCCCGGGGGGCGCAAACTATGGCTACACCTTC.

This sequence joins TRBV14 and TRBJ2-1, with D possibly being TRBD1 (6 bases). Trimming took off 5 bases at V and 0 bases at J, with 11 bases between the two ends. CDR1 is SGHDN, CDR2 FVKESK, per germline. The CDR3 is 15 amino acids. The chain's CDR3 is CASSERDNSYNEQFF. The DNA for the CDR3 is TGTGCCAGCAGCGAAAGGGACAACTCCTACAATGAGCAGTTCTTC.

V and J are TRBV30 and TRBJ1-4; D gene ambiguous. Trimming left V 1 base short and J 1 base short, with 7 bases between. This CDR3 contains 14 residues. Per germline, CDR1 GTSNPN and CDR2 SVGIG (reference sequence). The CDR3 protein is CAWSDGVTNEKLFF. Here the CDR3 DNA reads TGTGCCTGGAGTGACGGAGTAACTAATGAAAAACTGTTTTTT. The full variable domain, in which reference TRBV30 and TRBJ1-4 provide the parts outside the CDR3, is SQTIHQWPATLVQPVGSPLSLECTVEGTSNPNLYWYRQAAGRGLQLLFYSVGIGQISSEVPQNLSASRPQDRQFILSSKKLLLSDSGFYLCAWSDGVTNEKLFFGSGTQLSVL.

The chain has TRBV21-1 and TRBJ2-3; no check of the table's D call, TRBD2, against the DNA was made. TRBV21-1 is labeled a pseudogene. The CDR3 loop spans 19 amino acids. The CDR3 bases are TGTGCCAGCAGCAAAGAAGGTAGCGGGAAGAGTAACTCCACAGATACGCAGTATTTT. This gives the protein CASSKEGSGKSNSTDTQYF.

V usage is TRBV5-1 and J usage is TRBJ1-1, with TRBD1 identical over 7 bases. Germline V gene sequence: CDR1 SGHRS, CDR2 YFSETQ. The CDR3 is 15 amino acids. V lost 0 bases to trimming and J lost 1 base; unmatched junction nucleotides: 3. The CDR3, as DNA: TGCGCCAGCAGCTTGGATCCAGGGGGGAACACTGAAGCTTTCTTT. Its translation: CASSLDPGGNTEAFF.

This rearrangement joins TRBV7-2 to TRBJ1-2; D gene uncertain. CDR3 length: 14 residues. V was shortened by 0 bases and J by 7 bases, with 12 bases between the two germline ends. Germline V lookup: CDR1 SGHTA, CDR2 FQGNSA. Here the CDR3 DNA reads TGTGCCAGCAGCTTAGCAGCGGGCGAGGGTGGCTACACCTTC. It yields the protein CASSLAAGEGGYTF.

The rearrangement uses TRBV6-6 and TRBJ1-4, with D hard to call. Germline loops: CDR1 MNHNY, CDR2 SVGAGI (reference sequence). V was shortened by 7 bases and J by 4 bases, with 16 bases between the two germline ends. CDR3 length equals 15 residues. This CDR3 is CASNLDGVHNEKLFF. Written as DNA, the CDR3 is TGTGCCAGCAATCTCGACGGGGTTCATAATGAAAAACTGTTTTTT.

This chain joins TRBV9 and TRBJ2-2, with 14 bases aligning to TRBD2. The CDR3 is 19 residues long. Germline assignment: CDR1 SGDLS and CDR2 YYNGEE. The V segment lost 7 bases and the J segment 1 base; nucleotides outside the gene matches: 12. The CDR3 protein is CASRNTLGLAGENTGELFF. The CDR3 nucleotides are TGTGCCAGCCGAAACACCTTGGGACTAGCGGGAGAGAACACCGGGGAGCTGTTTTTT.

As concerns this clone: Other DNA sequences of this sample code for an identical CDR3. V and J are TRBV5-4 and TRBJ2-7; TRBD1 might be the D (5 bases). The CDR3 contains 13 residues. The germline V and J ends were trimmed by 0 bases and 7 bases, with 11 bases remaining between them. CDR1 SGHNT and CDR2 YYREEE come from the germline V gene (reference sequence). This chain's CDR3 is CASSLGGRGEQYF. The DNA of the CDR3 is TGTGCCAGCAGCTTGGGGGGTAGGGGAGAGCAGTACTTC. Together with reference TRBV5-4 and TRBJ2-7, the CDR3 gives the full variable domain: ETGVTQSPTHLIKTRGQQVTLRCSSQSGHNTVSWYQQALGQGPQFIFQYYREEENGRGNFPPRFSGLQFPNYSSELNVNALELDDSALYLCASSLGGRGEQYFGPGTRLTVT.

The chain employs TRBV27 and TRBJ2-7; 8 nucleotides agree with TRBD1. V trimming: 8 bases; J trimming: 2 bases; junction bases outside the gene matches: 8. The CDR3 has 14 residues. CDR1 is MNHEY, CDR2 SMNVEV, per germline (reference sequence). CDR3 in amino acids: CASRWTGITYEQYF. The CDR3, as DNA: TGTGCCAGCCGGTGGACAGGGATAACCTACGAGCAGTACTTC.

A remark on this clone: Other DNA sequences in this sample translate to the same CDR3. V gene TRBV6-5 combines with J gene TRBJ1-2; TRBD1 aligns across 10 bases. The CDR3 runs to 15 residues. The V segment lost 0 bases and the J segment 2 bases; nucleotides outside the gene matches: 0. Germline loops: CDR1 MNHEY, CDR2 SVGAGI. CDR3 protein: CASSYSGQGNYGYTF. The DNA of the CDR3 is TGTGCCAGCAGTTACTCGGGACAGGGGAACTATGGCTACACCTTC.

Comment on this clone: Other nucleotide sequences from this sample produce the same CDR3. The CDR3 spells CASSLEGRASSGNTIYF. The CDR3 coding sequence is TGCGCCAGCAGCTTGGAAGGCAGGGCCTCCTCTGGAAACACCATATATTTT. The gene calls are TRBV5-1 and TRBJ1-3; a possible D gene is TRBD1 (5 bases). The CDR3 runs 17 residues. Between the trimmed V and J ends, which lost 0 bases and 0 bases, there was a span of 13 bases. Per the germline V gene, CDR1 is SGHRS and CDR2 is YFSETQ.

V is TRBV7-8 and J is TRBJ2-7, with D perhaps TRBD1 (6 bases). The ends were cut back, 1 base at V and 5 bases at J, with 12 bases in the middle. CDR1 and CDR2 (germline): SGHVS, FQNEAQ. The CDR3 is made up of 14 amino acids. The CDR3 sequence: CASSLGAGAHEQYF. In DNA, the CDR3 is TGTGCCAGCAGCTTAGGGGCAGGGGCCCACGAGCAGTACTTC.

The chain combines TRBV6-5 with TRBJ1-1, with a weak D call TRBD1 (5 bases). Trimming pared 8 bases from V and 11 bases from J, leaving 27 bases between. The CDR3 is 15 amino acids. Per germline, CDR1 MNHEY and CDR2 SVGAGI. CDR3 DNA sequence: TGTGCCAGCTTCGCCGTAGCAGGGCCACACTATGGGGCTTTCTTT. Its protein product is CASFAVAGPHYGAFF.

The DNA of the CDR3 is TGTGCCAGCTCACTTAATCAGCAGGGCTATGAGCAGTTCTTC. It codes for CASSLNQQGYEQFF. This chain uses TRBV18 with TRBJ2-1, with TRBD1 as a possible D gene (5 bases). Looked up from germline, CDR1 is KGHSH and CDR2 is LQKENI. The CDR3 runs 14 residues. V was trimmed by 4 bases and J by 8 bases, leaving 15 bases between them.

The chain uses TRBV29-1 and TRBJ2-7; 10 positions agree with TRBD2. The CDR3 is made up of 15 amino acids. Germline V gene lookup returns CDR1 SQVTM and CDR2 ANQGSEA. The ends lost 4 bases at V and 7 bases at J; junction bases unmatched: 13. CDR3 sequence (DNA): TGCAGCGTTGGTGGTCTAGCGGGAGATCTAAGAGAGCAGTACTTC. Protein: CSVGGLAGDLREQYF.

The chain couples TRBV19 to TRBJ1-1; D might be TRBD1 (5 bases). CDR3 length equals 14 residues. CDR1 is LNHDA, CDR2 SQIVND, per germline (reference sequence). Trimming removed 4 bases from V and 6 bases from J, with 15 bases in between. The CDR3 coding sequence is TGTGCCAGTAGTAACACCCTGGGGCTCGCTGAAGCTTTCTTT. It translates to CASSNTLGLAEAFF.

Turning to this clone: Germline and junction disagree at one end, which may indicate a read error. The chain links TRBV7-7 to TRBJ2-1; 12 bases are shared with TRBD2. CDR1 SSHAT and CDR2 FNYEAQ come from the germline V gene (reference sequence). The length of the CDR3 is 15 residues. The CDR3 is CASSLTSGGYNEQFF. The CDR3 DNA is TGTGCTAGCAGCTTGACTAGCGGGGGTTACAATGAGCAGTTCTTC.

This sequence joins TRBV25-1 and TRBJ1-1; the D gene is possibly TRBD1 (5 bases). Looked up from germline, CDR1 is MGHDK and CDR2 is SYGVNS. Trimming removed 5 bases at V and 4 bases at J, with 17 bases between. The CDR3 is made up of 15 amino acids. The CDR3 loop reads CASSNLDSEPTEAFF. CDR3 nucleotides: TGTGCCAGCAGTAATTTAGACAGCGAGCCCACTGAAGCTTTCTTT.

CDR3 region: CASWTGTGLYQPQHF. CDR3 DNA: TGTGCCAGCTGGACCGGGACAGGACTCTATCAGCCCCAGCATTTT. V gene TRBV6-6 combines with J gene TRBJ1-5; 8 bases align to TRBD1. The junction had 11 bases not matched to a gene; V was cut back by 8 bases and J by 5 bases. Germline V lookup: CDR1 MNHNY, CDR2 SVGAGI (reference sequence). The CDR3 covers 15 residues.

The chain employs TRBV30 and TRBJ1-1; the D gene is possibly TRBD1 (6 bases). Germline V CDR1 and CDR2: GTSNPN, SVGIG (reference sequence). V was trimmed by 4 bases and J by 1 base, leaving 7 bases between them. This CDR3 has 12 residues. Written as DNA, the CDR3 is TGTGCCTGGAAACAGGGGAACACTGAAGCTTTCTTT. Translating it yields CAWKQGNTEAFF.

The CDR3 is CASSKTGTATYNEQFF. As DNA, the CDR3 is TGCGCCAGCAGTAAGACCGGGACTGCCACTTACAATGAGCAGTTCTTC. The chain is built from TRBV5-1 and TRBJ2-1; D might be TRBD2 (6 bases). Germline V gives CDR1 SGHRS, CDR2 YFSETQ. Trimming left V 5 bases short and J 4 bases short, with 19 bases between. The CDR3 runs 16 residues.